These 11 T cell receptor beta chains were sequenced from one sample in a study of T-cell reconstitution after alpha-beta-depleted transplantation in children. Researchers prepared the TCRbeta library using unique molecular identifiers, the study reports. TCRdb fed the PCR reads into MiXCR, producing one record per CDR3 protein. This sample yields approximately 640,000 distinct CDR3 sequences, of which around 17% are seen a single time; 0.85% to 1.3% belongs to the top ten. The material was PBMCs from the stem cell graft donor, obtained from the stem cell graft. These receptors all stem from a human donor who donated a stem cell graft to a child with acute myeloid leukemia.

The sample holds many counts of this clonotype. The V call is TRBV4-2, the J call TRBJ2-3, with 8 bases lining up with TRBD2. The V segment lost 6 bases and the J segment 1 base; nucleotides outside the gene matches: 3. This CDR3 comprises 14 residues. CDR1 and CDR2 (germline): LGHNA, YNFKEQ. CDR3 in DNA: TGTGCCAGCAGGAAAGCGGGGGGCACAGATACGCAGTATTTT. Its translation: CASRKAGGTDTQYF.

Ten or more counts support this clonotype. This CDR3 reads CAISSGNTEAFF. In DNA, the CDR3 is TGTGCCATCAGTTCAGGGAACACTGAAGCTTTCTTT. The chain has TRBV10-3 and TRBJ1-1; D remains ambiguous. Looked up from germline, CDR1 is ENHRY and CDR2 is SYGVKD. V lost 5 bases, J lost 1 base, and 5 bases lay in between. This CDR3 is built from 12 residues.

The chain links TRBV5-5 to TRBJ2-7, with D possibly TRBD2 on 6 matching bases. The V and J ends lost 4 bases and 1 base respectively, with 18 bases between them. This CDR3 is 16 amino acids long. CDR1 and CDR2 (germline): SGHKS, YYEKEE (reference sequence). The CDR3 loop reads CASSLQLTGVSYEQYF. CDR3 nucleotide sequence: TGTGCCAGCAGCCTTCAGCTTACGGGGGTTTCCTACGAGCAGTACTTC. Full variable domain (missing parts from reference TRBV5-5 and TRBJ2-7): DAGVTQSPTHLIKTRGQQVTLRCSPISGHKSVSWYQQVLGQGPQFIFQYYEKEERGRGNFPDRFSARQFPNYSSELNVNALLLGDSALYLCASSLQLTGVSYEQYFGPGTRLTVT.

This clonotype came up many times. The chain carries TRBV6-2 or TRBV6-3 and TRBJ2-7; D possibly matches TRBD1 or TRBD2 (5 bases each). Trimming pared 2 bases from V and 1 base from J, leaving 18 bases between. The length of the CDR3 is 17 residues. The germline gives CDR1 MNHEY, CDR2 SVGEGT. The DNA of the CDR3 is TGTGCCAGCAGTTACCTCTTCGAGGGACGGCCATCCTACGAGCAGTACTTC. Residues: CASSYLFEGRPSYEQYF.

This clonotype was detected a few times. The CDR3 loop reads CASSWGPGQPNTEAFF. The CDR3 DNA is TGCGCCAGCAGCTGGGGACCGGGACAGCCTAACACTGAAGCTTTCTTT. The rearrangement links TRBV5-1 to TRBJ1-1; TRBD1 matches 7 bases. CDR1 and CDR2 (germline): SGHRS, YFSETQ. CDR3 length: 16 amino acids. J lost 2 bases, V lost 3 bases, and 10 bases had no gene match.

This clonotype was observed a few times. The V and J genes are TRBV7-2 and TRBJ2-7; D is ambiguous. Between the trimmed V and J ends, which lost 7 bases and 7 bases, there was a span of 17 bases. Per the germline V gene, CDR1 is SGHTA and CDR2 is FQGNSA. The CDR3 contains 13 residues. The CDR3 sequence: CASTLGQREEQYF. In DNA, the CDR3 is TGTGCCAGCACTCTGGGCCAGAGAGAGGAGCAGTACTTC. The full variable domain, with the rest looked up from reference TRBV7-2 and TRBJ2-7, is GAGVSQSPSNKVTEKGKDVELRCDPISGHTALYWYRQSLGQGLEFLIYFQGNSAPDKSGLPSDRFSAERTGGSVSTLTIQRTQQEDSAVYLCASTLGQREEQYFGPGTRLTVT.

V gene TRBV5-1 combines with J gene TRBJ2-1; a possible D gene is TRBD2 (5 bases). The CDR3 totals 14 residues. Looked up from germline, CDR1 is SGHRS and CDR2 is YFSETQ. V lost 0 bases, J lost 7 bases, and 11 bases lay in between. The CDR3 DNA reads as TGCGCCAGCAGCTTGGCGTCGGGGAAAAATGAGCAGTTCTTC. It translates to CASSLASGKNEQFF.

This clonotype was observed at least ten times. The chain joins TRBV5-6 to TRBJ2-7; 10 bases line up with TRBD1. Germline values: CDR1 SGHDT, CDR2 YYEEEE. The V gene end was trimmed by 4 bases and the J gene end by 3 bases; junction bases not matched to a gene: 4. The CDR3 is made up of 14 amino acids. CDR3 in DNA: TGTGCCAGCAGCACCGGACAGGGGGTCTACGAGCAGTACTTC. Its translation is CASSTGQGVYEQYF.

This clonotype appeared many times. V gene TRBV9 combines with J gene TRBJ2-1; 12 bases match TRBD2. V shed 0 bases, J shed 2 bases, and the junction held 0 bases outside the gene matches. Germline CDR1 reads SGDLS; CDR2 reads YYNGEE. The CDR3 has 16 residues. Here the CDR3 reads CASSVASGGAYNEQFF. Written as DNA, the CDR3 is TGTGCCAGCAGCGTAGCTAGCGGGGGGGCCTACAATGAGCAGTTCTTC.

The CDR3 bases are TGTGCCAGCAGCCCACAGATGGGACAGATTTACAATGAGCAGTTCTTC. Translation gives CASSPQMGQIYNEQFF. This chain connects TRBV5-4 to TRBJ2-1; 7 nucleotides match TRBD1. Germline CDR1 SGHNT, CDR2 YYREEE (reference sequence). Losses at the gene ends were 4 bases for V and 4 bases for J; bases not matched to a gene: 11. The length of the CDR3 is 16 residues.

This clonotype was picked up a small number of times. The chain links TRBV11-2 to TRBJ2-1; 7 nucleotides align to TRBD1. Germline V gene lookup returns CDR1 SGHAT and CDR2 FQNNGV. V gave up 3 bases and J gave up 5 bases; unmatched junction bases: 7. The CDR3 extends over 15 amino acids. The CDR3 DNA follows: TGTGCCAGCAGCTTCTCATCACAGGGGAACAATGAGCAGTTCTTC. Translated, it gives CASSFSSQGNNEQFF.